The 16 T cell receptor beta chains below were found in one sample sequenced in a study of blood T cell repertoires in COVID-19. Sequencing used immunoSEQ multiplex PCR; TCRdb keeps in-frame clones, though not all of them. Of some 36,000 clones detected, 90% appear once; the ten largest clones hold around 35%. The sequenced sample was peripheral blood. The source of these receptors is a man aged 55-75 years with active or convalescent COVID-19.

The CDR3 spells CASSQQGRGANVLTF. As DNA, the CDR3 is TGTGCCAGCTCCCAACAGGGGAGGGGGGCCAACGTCCTGACTTTC. The chain has TRBV18 and TRBJ2-6; D perhaps matches TRBD1 (7 bases). CDR1 is KGHSH, CDR2 LQKENI, per germline. The V end lost 6 bases, the J end lost 4 bases, and 13 bases lay between the germline ends. The CDR3 covers 15 residues.

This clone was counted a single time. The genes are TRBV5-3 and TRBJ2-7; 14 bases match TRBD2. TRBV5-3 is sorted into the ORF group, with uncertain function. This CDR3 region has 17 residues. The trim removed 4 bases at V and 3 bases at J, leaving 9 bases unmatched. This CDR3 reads CARSIRTSGGLDYEQYF. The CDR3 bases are TGTGCCAGAAGCATACGGACTAGCGGGGGGCTCGACTACGAGCAGTACTTC.

The CDR3 loop is CASSPRTWNEKLFF. For the CDR3, the DNA is TGTGCCAGCAGCCCTAGGACATGGAATGAAAAACTGTTTTTT. The chain employs TRBV14 and TRBJ1-4, with a tentative D call TRBD1 (5 bases). The CDR3 totals 14 residues. Germline V gives CDR1 SGHDN, CDR2 FVKESK. Trimming took off 4 bases at V and 5 bases at J, with 11 bases between the two ends.

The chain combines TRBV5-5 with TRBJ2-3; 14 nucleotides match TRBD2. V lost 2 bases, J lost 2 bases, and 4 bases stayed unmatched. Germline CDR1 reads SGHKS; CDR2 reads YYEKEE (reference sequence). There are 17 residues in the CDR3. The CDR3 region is CASSFGTSGGPTDTQYF. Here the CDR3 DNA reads TGTGCCAGCAGCTTCGGGACTAGCGGGGGACCCACAGATACGCAGTATTTT.

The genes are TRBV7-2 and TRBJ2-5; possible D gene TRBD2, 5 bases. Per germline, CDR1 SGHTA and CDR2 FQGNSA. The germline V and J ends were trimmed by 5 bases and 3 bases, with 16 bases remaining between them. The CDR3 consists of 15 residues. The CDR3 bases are TGTGCCAGCAGCGCTACGCGGGCTATTAAAGAGACCCAGTACTTC. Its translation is CASSATRAIKETQYF.

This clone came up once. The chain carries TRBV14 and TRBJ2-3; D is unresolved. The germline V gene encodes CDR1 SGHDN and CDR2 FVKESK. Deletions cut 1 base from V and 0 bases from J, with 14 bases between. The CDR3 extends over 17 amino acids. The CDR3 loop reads CASSQGKVLPSTDTQYF. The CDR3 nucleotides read TGTGCCAGCAGCCAAGGAAAAGTTCTACCTAGCACAGATACGCAGTATTTT.

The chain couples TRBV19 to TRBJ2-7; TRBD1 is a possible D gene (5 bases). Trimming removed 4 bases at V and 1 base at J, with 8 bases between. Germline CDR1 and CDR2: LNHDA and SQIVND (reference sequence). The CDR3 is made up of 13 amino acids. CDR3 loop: CASSTTGSYEQYF. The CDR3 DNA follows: TGTGCCAGTAGTACCACAGGATCCTACGAGCAGTACTTC.

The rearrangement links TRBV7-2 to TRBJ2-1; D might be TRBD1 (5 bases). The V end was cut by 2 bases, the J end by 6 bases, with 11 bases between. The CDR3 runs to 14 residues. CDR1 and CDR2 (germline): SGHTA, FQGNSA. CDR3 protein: CASSLTKTVNEQFF. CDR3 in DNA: TGTGCCAGCAGCTTAACGAAGACAGTCAATGAGCAGTTCTTC.

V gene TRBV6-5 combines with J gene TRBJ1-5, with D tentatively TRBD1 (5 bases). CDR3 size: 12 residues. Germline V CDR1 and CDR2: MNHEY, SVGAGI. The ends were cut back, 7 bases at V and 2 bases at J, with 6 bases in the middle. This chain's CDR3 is CASTTGNQPQHF. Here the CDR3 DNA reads TGTGCCAGCACGACAGGCAATCAGCCCCAGCATTTT.

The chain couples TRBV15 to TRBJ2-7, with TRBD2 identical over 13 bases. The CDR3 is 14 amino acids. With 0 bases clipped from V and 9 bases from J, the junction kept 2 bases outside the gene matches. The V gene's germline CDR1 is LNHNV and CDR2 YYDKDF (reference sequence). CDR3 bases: TGTGCCACCAGCAGAGATGGACTAGCGGGGGTGCAGTACTTC. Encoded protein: CATSRDGLAGVQYF.

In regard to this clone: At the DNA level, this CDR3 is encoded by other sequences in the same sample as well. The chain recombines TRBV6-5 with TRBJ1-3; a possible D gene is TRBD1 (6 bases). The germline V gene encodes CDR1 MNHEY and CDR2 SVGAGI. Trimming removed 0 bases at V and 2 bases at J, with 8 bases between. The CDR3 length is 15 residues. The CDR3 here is CASSYSGGAGNTIYF. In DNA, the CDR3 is TGTGCCAGCAGTTACTCAGGGGGGGCTGGAAACACCATATATTTT.

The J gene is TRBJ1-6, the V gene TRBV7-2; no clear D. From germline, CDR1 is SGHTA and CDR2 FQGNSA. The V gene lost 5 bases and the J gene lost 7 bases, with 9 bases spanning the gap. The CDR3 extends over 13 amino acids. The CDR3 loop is CASSAGRNSPLHF. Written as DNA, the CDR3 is TGTGCCAGCAGCGCCGGGAGGAATTCACCCCTCCACTTT.

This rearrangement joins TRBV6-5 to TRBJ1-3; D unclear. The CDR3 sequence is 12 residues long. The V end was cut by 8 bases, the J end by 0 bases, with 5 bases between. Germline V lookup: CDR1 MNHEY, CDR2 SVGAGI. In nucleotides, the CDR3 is TGTGCCAGCGTCAGCTCTGGAAACACCATATATTTT. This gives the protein CASVSSGNTIYF.

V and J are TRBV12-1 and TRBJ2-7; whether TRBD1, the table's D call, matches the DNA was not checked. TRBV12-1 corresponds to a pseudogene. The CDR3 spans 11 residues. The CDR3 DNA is TGTGCCAGCAGCTTTCAGTACGAGCAGTACTTC. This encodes CASSFQYEQYF.

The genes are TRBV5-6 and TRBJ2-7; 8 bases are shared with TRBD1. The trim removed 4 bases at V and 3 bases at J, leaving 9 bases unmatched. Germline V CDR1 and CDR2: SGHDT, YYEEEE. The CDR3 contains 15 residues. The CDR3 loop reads CASSPGQGGVYEQYF. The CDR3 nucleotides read TGTGCCAGCAGCCCCGGACAGGGCGGAGTCTACGAGCAGTACTTC.

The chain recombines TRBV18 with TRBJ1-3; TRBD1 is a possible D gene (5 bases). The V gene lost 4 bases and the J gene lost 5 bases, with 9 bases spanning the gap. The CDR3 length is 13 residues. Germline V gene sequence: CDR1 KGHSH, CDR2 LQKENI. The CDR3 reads CASSLTERNTIYF. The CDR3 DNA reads TGTGCCAGCTCACTGACAGAGAGAAACACCATATATTTT.